Listed below are T cell receptor beta chains from one sample, sequenced in a study of graft-versus-host responses after intestinal transplantation. Profiling relied on immunoSEQ multiplex PCR, and the TCRdb table lists in-frame clones only, not all of them. The table has approximately 130,000 clones, 85% to 95% seen once. Their recognized antigens are unknown. Sample: unstimulated CD4+ T cells sorted from spleen or lymph node cells, taken before intestinal transplant. The receptors were sampled from a human donor who received an intestinal transplant. The CDR3 runs from the conserved cysteine through the conserved F or W. Fields, in order: D gene, CDR3 length, clone size, J gene, V gene, CDR3 DNA, CDR3 protein. The D gene is left open where the match is weak. Expanded clones are given a class, and other clones once, few, many or no size at all.

d_gene: TRBD1; len: 18; abundance: NA; j_gene: TRBJ2-6; v_gene: TRBV13; CDR3nt: TGTGCCAGCAGCTTCCGACAGGGGCCTTTTGGTGGGGCCAACGTCCTGACTTTC; CDR3aa: CASSFRQGPFGGANVLTF
d_gene: TRBD2; len: 16; abundance: NA; j_gene: TRBJ2-1; v_gene: TRBV5-1; CDR3nt: TGCGCCAGCAGCTTGTTACGCGGGGGGGCTCCGGATGAGCAGTTCTTC; CDR3aa: CASSLLRGGAPDEQFF
d_gene: NA; len: 16; abundance: NA; j_gene: TRBJ2-1; v_gene: TRBV9; CDR3nt: TGTGCCAGCAGCGTACAAGGGGTACCCTCCTACAATGAGCAGTTCTTC; CDR3aa: CASSVQGVPSYNEQFF
d_gene: NA; len: 15; abundance: NA; j_gene: TRBJ2-3; v_gene: TRBV11-3; CDR3nt: TGTGCCAGCAGCTTAGGTTCTAGCAGCAGAGATACGCAGTATTTT; CDR3aa: CASSLGSSSRDTQYF
d_gene: TRBD2; len: 15; abundance: NA; j_gene: TRBJ2-7; v_gene: TRBV5-1; CDR3nt: TGCGCCAGCAGGGGGCTAGCGGGGGAGTCCTACGAGCAGTACTTC; CDR3aa: CASRGLAGESYEQYF
d_gene: TRBD1; len: 15; abundance: once; j_gene: TRBJ2-7; v_gene: TRBV6-1; CDR3nt: TGTGCCAGCAGTGGACAGGGGGGAGGGACCTACGAGCAGTACTTC; CDR3aa: CASSGQGGGTYEQYF
d_gene: TRBD2; len: 15; abundance: NA; j_gene: TRBJ2-7; v_gene: TRBV5-1; CDR3nt: TGCGCCAGCAGCTTGGGGGCGGGGGGTACCTACGAGCAGTACTTC; CDR3aa: CASSLGAGGTYEQYF
d_gene: NA; len: 15; abundance: NA; j_gene: TRBJ1-2; v_gene: TRBV7-2; CDR3nt: TGTGCCAGCAGCTACGCGGGGGCGGGCAGCTATGGCTACACCTTC; CDR3aa: CASSYAGAGSYGYTF
d_gene: NA; len: 16; abundance: NA; j_gene: TRBJ1-2; v_gene: TRBV5-1; CDR3nt: TGCGCCAGCAGCTTGCGATCACCCCCGCCTAACTATGGCTACACCTTC; CDR3aa: CASSLRSPPPNYGYTF
d_gene: TRBD1; len: 16; abundance: NA; j_gene: TRBJ1-4; v_gene: TRBV5-1; CDR3nt: TGCGCCAGCAGCTTCCGACGACAGGGGGCGGGTGAAAAACTGTTTTTT; CDR3aa: CASSFRRQGAGEKLFF
d_gene: TRBD1; len: 13; abundance: NA; j_gene: TRBJ1-2; v_gene: TRBV5-6; CDR3nt: TGTGCCAGCAACAGGGGCCGTAACTATGGCTACACCTTC; CDR3aa: CASNRGRNYGYTF
d_gene: NA; len: 11; abundance: NA; j_gene: TRBJ1-1; v_gene: TRBV20-1; CDR3nt: TGCAGTGCTCCTCTCCAGGGAGAAGCTTTCTTT; CDR3aa: CSAPLQGEAFF
d_gene: NA; len: 12; abundance: NA; j_gene: TRBJ1-1; v_gene: TRBV29-1; CDR3nt: TGCAGCACCTGGGACAATCCCACTGAAGCTTTCTTT; CDR3aa: CSTWDNPTEAFF
d_gene: NA; len: 15; abundance: NA; j_gene: TRBJ2-2; v_gene: TRBV7-2; CDR3nt: TGTGCCAGCAACCCGTTACTGTCAGGGACCGGGGAGCTGTTTTTT; CDR3aa: CASNPLLSGTGELFF
d_gene: NA; len: 16; abundance: NA; j_gene: TRBJ1-2; v_gene: TRBV5-4; CDR3nt: TGTGCCAGCAGCACCCTCCTTCGGGGAGCTAACTATGGCTACACCTTC; CDR3aa: CASSTLLRGANYGYTF
d_gene: NA; len: 17; abundance: NA; j_gene: TRBJ2-3; v_gene: TRBV4-1; CDR3nt: TGCGCCAGCAGCCAAGCGGGGGGCGGTCCTGGCACAGATACGCAGTATTTT; CDR3aa: CASSQAGGGPGTDTQYF
d_gene: NA; len: 13; abundance: NA; j_gene: TRBJ1-1; v_gene: TRBV14; CDR3nt: TGTGCCAGCAGCCCAGGGCCAACTGTACAAGCTTTCTTT; CDR3aa: CASSPGPTVQAFF
d_gene: NA; len: 15; abundance: NA; j_gene: TRBJ1-1; v_gene: TRBV4-1; CDR3nt: TGCGCCAGCAGCCAAGATAATAGGGGCCGTACTGAAGCTTTCTTT; CDR3aa: CASSQDNRGRTEAFF
d_gene: NA; len: 14; abundance: few; j_gene: TRBJ1-1; v_gene: TRBV10-2; CDR3nt: TGCGCCAGCAGTGAAGGGGGGGTGAACACTGAAGCTTTCTTT; CDR3aa: CASSEGGVNTEAFF
d_gene: TRBD2; len: 16; abundance: once; j_gene: TRBJ2-5; v_gene: TRBV9; CDR3nt: TGTGCCAGCAGCGGCGGACTAGTGGGTGCTGGGGAGACCCAGTACTTC; CDR3aa: CASSGGLVGAGETQYF
d_gene: NA; len: 15; abundance: NA; j_gene: TRBJ1-1; v_gene: TRBV6-5; CDR3nt: TGTGCCAGCAGTTACAGATGGGCCCTGGACACTGAAGCTTTCTTT; CDR3aa: CASSYRWALDTEAFF
d_gene: NA; len: 13; abundance: NA; j_gene: TRBJ1-5; v_gene: TRBV27; CDR3nt: TGTGCCAGCAGCCGAAAGGGGGGTCTGCCCCAGCATTTT; CDR3aa: CASSRKGGLPQHF
d_gene: NA; len: 15; abundance: once; j_gene: TRBJ2-1; v_gene: TRBV11-2; CDR3nt: TGTGCCAGCAGATCAGCGGGCTCCTCCTACAATGAGCAGTTCTTC; CDR3aa: CASRSAGSSYNEQFF
d_gene: TRBD1; len: 13; abundance: NA; j_gene: TRBJ2-5; v_gene: TRBV27; CDR3nt: TGTGCCAGCAGTTCGGACAGGGAAGAGACCCAGTACTTC; CDR3aa: CASSSDREETQYF
d_gene: NA; len: 16; abundance: NA; j_gene: TRBJ2-3; v_gene: TRBV15; CDR3nt: TGTGCCACCAGCCCCCGACCGTCCTCTGGCACAGATACGCAGTATTTT; CDR3aa: CATSPRPSSGTDTQYF
d_gene: NA; len: 12; abundance: NA; j_gene: TRBJ1-2; v_gene: TRBV6-1; CDR3nt: TGTGCCAGCACGCAGGCCGAACCTGGCTACACCTTC; CDR3aa: CASTQAEPGYTF